This T cell receptor (beta chain) appears in the sequencing data of a study of vaccination and CD4 T cells after COVID-19. With the Oncomine TCR Beta short-read assay, DNA from cultured CD4+ T cells was sequenced. MiXCR was run by TCRdb on the PCR reads, yielding one entry per CDR3 protein. The sample holds approximately 15,000 distinct CDR3 sequences, around 60% seen once. Treatment of the sample: roughly nine-day PBMC culture with coronavirus spike peptide pools or control peptides (ViraFEST assay). Wells contained around 1.8 million PBMCs each, and these were cultured with 10 IU/ml IL-2 and about 10 ug/ml peptide pools. Turning to this clonotype: The antigen remains undetermined.

The CDR3 consists of 13 residues. CDR1 and CDR2 (germline): MNHNS, SASEGT. V gave up 6 bases and J gave up 8 bases, with 13 bases separating them. This chain joins TRBV6-1 and TRBJ1-4; D not certain. Sequenced: CD4+ T cells from blood, cultured in vitro. The TCR originated in a human donor who had recovered from COVID-19. The CDR3 region is CASRRREKEKLFF. The CDR3 DNA reads TGTGCCAGCAGACGTAGAGAGAAAGAAAAACTGTTTTTT.